The T cell receptor (beta chain) under discussion was sequenced for a study of T cell responses to AZD1222 COVID-19 vaccine. This CDR3 comprises 14 residues. CDR1 and CDR2 from the germline V gene are SNHLY and FYNNEI. The trim removed 9 bases at V and 6 bases at J, leaving 8 bases unmatched. As to this clone: Antigen unknown.

Study-wide results and limits: Compared with day 0, the breadth and depth of the Spike-specific TCR repertoire rose significantly after two doses of AZD1222. Repertoire sampling was restricted to post-peak T cell response timepoints. Donors skewed white British and female; clonal diversity was possibly underestimated.

The assay was immunoSEQ multiplex PCR, and TCRdb's table has in-frame clones only and misses some. Among fewer than 90,000 clones, roughly 90% were seen once, and the ten largest hold 6.5% to 8.5%. Whether given at about 4 or about 12 weeks, second doses were pooled. The chain has TRBV2 and TRBJ2-1; 10 bases agree with TRBD2. The specimen was peripheral blood, collected 28 days after the second AZD1222 dose. This sequence originates from an adult who received the AZD1222 COVID-19 vaccine. As DNA, the CDR3 is TGTGCCAGTGAATCGAGCGGGAGGGCCAATGAGCAGTTCTTC. This gives the protein CASESSGRANEQFF.